This entry concerns a single T cell receptor beta chain. CDR1 and CDR2 (germline): LNHDA, SQIVND (reference sequence). V gave up 5 bases and J gave up 3 bases; unmatched junction bases: 13. The CDR3 loop spans 17 amino acids. This sample is part of a study of blood T cell repertoires in COVID-19. Measured with immunoSEQ multiplex PCR; TCRdb has only the in-frame clones, and not every one. The sample includes about 370,000 clones, 80% to 90% of them seen just once. This chain uses TRBV19 with TRBJ2-7; 10 bases align to TRBD1. Sequencing was carried out using PBMCs or T cells enriched from blood (not recorded which). This clonotype was sampled from a man aged 18 to 29 who had recovered from COVID-19. This CDR3 reads CASSRHTLGQGFYEQYF. The DNA of the CDR3 is TGTGCCAGTAGTCGCCATACTCTGGGACAGGGGTTCTACGAGCAGTACTTC.